What follows are 18 T cell receptor beta chains derived from one specimen sequenced in a study of multiple sclerosis patients with progressive multifocal leukoencephalopathy. Time point noted: time of PML onset. Measured with immunoSEQ multiplex PCR; TCRdb has only the in-frame clones, and not every one. The sample includes approximately 30,000 clones, about 87% of them seen just once. Sequenced here: PBMCs, sampled from a patient treated with natalizumab. All receptors come from a woman in her thirties or forties with progressive multifocal leukoencephalopathy.

This chain connects TRBV5-1 to TRBJ1-4; 9 nucleotides match TRBD1. Trimming removed 5 bases from V and 7 bases from J; junction bases left unmatched: 9. CDR3 length: 15 residues. Germline CDR1 SGHRS, CDR2 YFSETQ. Written as DNA, the CDR3 is TGCGCCAGCAGACCCGGGACAGGGAATGGTGAAAAACTGTTTTTT. This encodes CASRPGTGNGEKLFF.

The chain combines TRBV20-1 with TRBJ2-5; D is perhaps TRBD2 (5 bases). The J call could be wrong; TRBJ2-7 is a better fit for the DNA end. This CDR3 has 11 amino acids. Germline V gives CDR1 DFQATT, CDR2 SNEGSKA (reference sequence). CDR3: CSARLEGEQYF. The CDR3 bases are TGCAGTGCTAGACTAGAGGGCGAGCAGTACTTC.

This chain connects TRBV25-1 to TRBJ2-2; 7 bases are shared with TRBD2. CDR1 is MGHDK and CDR2 is SYGVNS in the germline V gene. V lost 5 bases and J lost 4; bases outside the gene matches: 4. The CDR3 loop spans 14 amino acids. This CDR3 reads CASSPGGGTGELFF. DNA of the CDR3: TGTGCCAGCAGTCCTGGGGGGGGCACCGGGGAGCTGTTTTTT.

The chain joins TRBV4-1 to TRBJ2-2; TRBD1 might be the D (7 bases). The germline gives CDR1 MGHRA, CDR2 YSYEKL. The V gene lost 1 base and the J gene lost 7 bases, with 19 bases spanning the gap. The CDR3 spans 17 residues. The CDR3 loop is CASSQVGGQSRSGELFF. CDR3 DNA: TGCGCCAGCAGCCAAGTGGGGGGACAGTCACGTAGCGGGGAGCTGTTTTTT.

The chain links TRBV27 to TRBJ2-1; no clear D gene. Germline assignment: CDR1 MNHEY and CDR2 SMNVEV (reference sequence). The CDR3 is made up of 16 amino acids. Trimming pared 0 bases from V and 8 bases from J, leaving 17 bases between. The CDR3 sequence: CASSLSFTALHDEQFF. The CDR3 nucleotides are TGTGCCAGCAGTTTATCGTTTACAGCGCTACACGATGAGCAGTTCTTC.

The chain joins TRBV14 to TRBJ2-3, with 14 bases fitting TRBD2. Germline V gene sequence: CDR1 SGHDN, CDR2 FVKESK. The length of the CDR3 is 20 residues. After removal of 0 bases from V and 6 bases from J, the junction contained 14 bases not matched to a gene. Written as DNA, the CDR3 is TGTGCCAGCAGCCAAGAATGGGGACTAGCGGGAGTTTGGAATGAGGATACGCAGTATTTT. Protein sequence: CASSQEWGLAGVWNEDTQYF.

The chain links TRBV5-1 to TRBJ2-7; D may be TRBD1 (6 bases). This CDR3 has 15 residues. V was shortened by 1 base and J by 2 bases, with 13 bases between the two germline ends. Per germline, CDR1 SGHRS and CDR2 YFSETQ. In nucleotides, the CDR3 is TGCGCCAGCAGCTTGCTACAGGGATCTACCTACGAGCAGTACTTC. Its translation is CASSLLQGSTYEQYF.

As for this clone: Additional DNA sequences in this sample encode the identical CDR3. This chain connects TRBV5-1 to TRBJ2-2; TRBD2 matches at 11 bases. Germline trimming cut 3 bases from V and 3 bases from J; bases unmatched to any gene: 4. Germline lookup yields CDR1 SGHRS and CDR2 YFSETQ. This CDR3 contains 16 residues. As DNA, the CDR3 is TGCGCCAGCAGCTCTCTAGCGGGGGGTTACACCGGGGAGCTGTTTTTT. Residues: CASSSLAGGYTGELFF.

Of note for this clone: At one end the junction does not follow the germline gene, possibly because of a read error. Within the sample, other DNA sequences also encode this same CDR3. V is TRBV18 and J is TRBJ1-1, with 8 bases lining up with TRBD1. Germline CDR1 KGHSH, CDR2 LQKENI. The CDR3 sequence is 13 residues long. The CDR3 protein is CASSPQGGTEAFF. The CDR3 DNA reads as TGTGCCAGCTCCCCACAGGGGGGAACTGAAGCTTTCTTT. Based on the CDR3 plus reference TRBV18 and TRBJ1-1, the full variable domain is NAGVMQNPRHLVRRRGQEARLRCSPMKGHSHVYWYRQLPEEGLKFMVYLQKENIIDESGMPKERFSAEFPKEGPSILRIQQVVRGDSAAYFCASSPQGGTEAFFGQGTRLTVV.

The chain uses TRBV5-8 and TRBJ2-6; no clear D gene. Germline CDR1 SGHTS, CDR2 YDEGEE. Trimming cost V 4 bases and J 1 base, with 9 bases left between them. The CDR3 runs to 15 residues. CDR3 sequence: CASSVYISGANVLTF. The CDR3 DNA follows: TGTGCCAGCAGCGTCTATATATCTGGGGCCAACGTCCTGACTTTC.

This chain connects TRBV5-4 to TRBJ1-3; tentatively, D is TRBD1 (5 bases). The germline CDR1 and CDR2 sequences are SGHNT and YYREEE (reference sequence). The V end lost 4 bases, the J end lost 4 bases, and 18 bases lay between the germline ends. This CDR3 has 16 amino acids. The CDR3 DNA is TGTGCCAGCAGCCTTCGGGGCCTAAAGCTAGGAAACACCATATATTTT. It specifies CASSLRGLKLGNTIYF.

This chain connects TRBV18 to TRBJ1-5; no clear D. This CDR3 spans 16 amino acids. Germline V gene sequence: CDR1 KGHSH, CDR2 LQKENI. V shed 1 base and J shed 4 bases, with 14 bases lying between them. The CDR3 spells CASSPRPPGGNQPQHF. The CDR3 DNA is TGTGCCAGCTCACCACGGCCGCCGGGCGGGAATCAGCCCCAGCATTTT.

This chain connects TRBV19 to TRBJ2-7; 11 bases line up with TRBD2. After removal of 5 bases from V and 3 bases from J, the junction contained 6 bases not matched to a gene. The CDR3 consists of 15 residues. Germline CDR1 LNHDA, CDR2 SQIVND (reference sequence). CDR3 amino acids: CASSARTSGLYEQYF. CDR3 coding DNA: TGTGCCAGTAGTGCACGGACTAGCGGGCTCTACGAGCAGTACTTC.

J is TRBJ2-4 and V is TRBV11-3, with 11 bases matching TRBD2. The CDR3 extends over 17 amino acids. Germline V gene sequence: CDR1 SGHNT, CDR2 YENEEA. The trim removed 0 bases at V and 5 bases at J, leaving 6 bases unmatched. In DNA form, the CDR3 reads TGTGCCAGCAGCTTAGATACCGGGACTAGCGGCCAAAACATTCAGTACTTC. Translating gives CASSLDTGTSGQNIQYF.

V usage is TRBV19 and J usage is TRBJ1-4; D may be TRBD1 (6 bases). V lost 11 bases and J lost 6, with 19 bases in between. CDR1 and CDR2 from the germline V gene are LNHDA and SQIVND (reference sequence). The length of the CDR3 is 14 residues. The CDR3 DNA reads as TGTGCCTGTAAACTTACAGGGATGGATGAAAAACTGTTTTTT. Its translation: CACKLTGMDEKLFF.

The chain employs TRBV4-3 and TRBJ1-3; perhaps TRBD1 as D (6 bases). The germline V gene encodes CDR1 LGHNA and CDR2 YSLEER. Trimming took off 4 bases at V and 4 bases at J, with 14 bases between the two ends. This CDR3 contains 15 residues. CDR3 sequence: CASSPQGTFGNTIYF. The DNA of the CDR3 is TGCGCCAGCAGCCCACAGGGAACCTTCGGAAACACCATATATTTT.

This chain links TRBV6-1 with TRBJ2-5, with D perhaps matching TRBD1 or TRBD2 (5 bases each). CDR3 length: 11 amino acids. V lost 10 bases and J lost 7, with 13 bases in between. Germline lookup yields CDR1 MNHNS and CDR2 SASEGT. The chain's CDR3 is CAIRDLLTQYF. For the CDR3, the DNA is TGTGCCATCCGGGACCTCCTGACCCAGTACTTC.

For the CDR3, the DNA is TGTGCCAGCAGCCCCCCTGGCCTAGCGGGAGGCAACGAGCAGTACTTC. Amino acid sequence: CASSPPGLAGGNEQYF. V is TRBV11-2 and J is TRBJ2-7; 11 positions agree with TRBD2. The V gene's germline CDR1 is SGHAT and CDR2 FQNNGV. V dropped 5 bases and J dropped 5; count of bases not matched to a gene: 11. The CDR3 is made up of 16 amino acids.